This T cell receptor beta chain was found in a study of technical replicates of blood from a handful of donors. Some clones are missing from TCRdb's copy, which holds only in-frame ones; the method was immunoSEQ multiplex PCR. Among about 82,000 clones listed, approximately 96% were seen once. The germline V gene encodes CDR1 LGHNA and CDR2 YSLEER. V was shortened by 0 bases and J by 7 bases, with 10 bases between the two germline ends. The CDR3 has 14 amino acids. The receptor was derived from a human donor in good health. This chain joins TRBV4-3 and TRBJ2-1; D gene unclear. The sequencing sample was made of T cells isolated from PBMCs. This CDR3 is CASSQEEAVNEQFF. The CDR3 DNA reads TGCGCCAGCAGCCAAGAAGAGGCTGTGAATGAGCAGTTCTTC.